This T cell receptor beta chain was sequenced for a study of blood T cell repertoires in COVID-19. The ends were cut back, 4 bases at V and 3 bases at J, with 7 bases in the middle. The CDR3 has 13 amino acids. CDR1 is SGHRS and CDR2 is YFSETQ in the germline V gene. This clone appeared a single time. Authors' processing steps: Amplifying reference gene primers gave estimates of nucleated cell counts. Using immunoSEQ multiplex PCR, the repertoire was profiled, and TCRdb retains in-frame clones only, with some absent. That table is the source of V, J and clone size, and D and trimming were worked out from the DNA. The sample carries fewer than 200,000 clones, around 84% recorded once.

This sequence joins TRBV5-1 and TRBJ2-2; D perhaps matches TRBD1 (6 bases). The source material was peripheral blood. This receptor was identified in a human donor with acute or convalescent COVID-19. The donor label of this sample is uncertain. Written as DNA, the CDR3 is TGCGCCAGCAGCCAGGGGTACACCGGGGAGCTGTTTTTT. Translation gives CASSQGYTGELFF.